Each of the 6 T cell receptor beta chains below was sequenced from the same sample in a study of control samples from healthy donors and cancer patients. TCRdb's table, derived via immunoSEQ multiplex PCR, lists solely in-frame clones and lacks some. This table has approximately 120,000 clones, roughly 92% appearing once. The sample comprised PBMCs. Receptor source: an older man with head and neck cancer.

The chain links TRBV7-2 to TRBJ1-5; D gene ambiguous. Trimming took off 1 base at V and 0 bases at J, with 7 bases between the two ends. The germline V gene encodes CDR1 SGHTA and CDR2 FQGNSA. The CDR3 consists of 15 residues. CDR3 sequence (DNA): TGTGCCAGCAGCTTAGGCCCAAATAGCAATCAGCCCCAGCATTTT. Translation: CASSLGPNSNQPQHF.

This rearrangement joins TRBV27 to TRBJ2-7; possible D gene TRBD1, 5 bases. V lost 5 bases to trimming and J lost 6 bases, with 14 bases between them. CDR3 length: 13 amino acids. Germline lookup yields CDR1 MNHEY and CDR2 SMNVEV (reference sequence). CDR3 DNA: TGTGCCAGCAGTCATAGAGTGGGGCTCGAGCAGTACTTC. Protein sequence: CASSHRVGLEQYF.

This chain links TRBV7-2 with TRBJ1-2; TRBD1 is a possible D gene (5 bases). The V gene's germline CDR1 is SGHTA and CDR2 FQGNSA. The V gene lost 4 bases and the J gene lost 6 bases, with 15 bases spanning the gap. This CDR3 comprises 14 residues. The CDR3 DNA is TGTGCCAGCAGCTCCCCGACAGTTGAGAATGGCTACACCTTC. Amino acid sequence: CASSSPTVENGYTF.

V and J are TRBV19 and TRBJ2-7; the D gene is possibly TRBD2 (6 bases). The CDR3 covers 14 residues. Trimming shortened V by 1 base and J by 6 bases, and 13 bases separated the two germline ends. Germline V gene lookup returns CDR1 LNHDA and CDR2 SQIVND (reference sequence). The CDR3 here is CASSIVGGVAEQYF. DNA of the CDR3: TGTGCCAGTAGTATAGTTGGAGGGGTTGCCGAGCAGTACTTC.

The chain combines TRBV6-5 with TRBJ2-1; 9 positions match TRBD2. The germline V gene encodes CDR1 MNHEY and CDR2 SVGAGI. The CDR3 consists of 14 residues. Trimming took 6 bases from V and 9 from J; bases not matched to a gene: 9. The CDR3 reads CASRNSGRSIEQFF. In nucleotides, the CDR3 is TGTGCCAGCAGAAATAGCGGGAGAAGTATTGAGCAGTTCTTC.

The genes are TRBV19 and TRBJ2-7; 7 nucleotides agree with TRBD1. V gave up 6 bases and J gave up 0 bases; unmatched junction bases: 2. Germline CDR1 and CDR2: LNHDA and SQIVND (reference sequence). The length of the CDR3 is 13 residues. In DNA form, the CDR3 reads TGTGCCAGTAGCCCAGGGGGCTCCTACGAGCAGTACTTC. Residues: CASSPGGSYEQYF.